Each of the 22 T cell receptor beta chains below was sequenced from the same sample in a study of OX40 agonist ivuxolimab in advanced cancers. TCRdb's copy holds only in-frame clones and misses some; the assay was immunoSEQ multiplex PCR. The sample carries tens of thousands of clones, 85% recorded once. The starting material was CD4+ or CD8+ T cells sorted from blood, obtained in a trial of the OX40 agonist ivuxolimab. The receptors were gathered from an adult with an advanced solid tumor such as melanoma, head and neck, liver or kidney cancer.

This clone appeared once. CDR3 amino acids: CASSREGATNEKLFF. DNA of the CDR3: TGTGCCAGCAGCCGAGAGGGAGCAACTAATGAAAAACTGTTTTTT. The V call is TRBV5-5, the J call TRBJ1-4; D is ambiguous. The germline V gene has CDR1 SGHKS and CDR2 YYEKEE (reference sequence). The CDR3 loop spans 15 amino acids. Trimming shortened V by 4 bases and J by 0 bases, and 10 bases separated the two germline ends.

DNA of the CDR3: TGTGCCAGCTCACCAAGGAGACAGGGGGGATATGGCTACACCTTC. As protein: CASSPRRQGGYGYTF. V and J are TRBV18 and TRBJ1-2; TRBD1 matches 9 bases. The length of the CDR3 is 15 residues. Germline CDR1 reads KGHSH; CDR2 reads LQKENI. The ends lost 2 bases at V and 5 bases at J; junction bases unmatched: 6.

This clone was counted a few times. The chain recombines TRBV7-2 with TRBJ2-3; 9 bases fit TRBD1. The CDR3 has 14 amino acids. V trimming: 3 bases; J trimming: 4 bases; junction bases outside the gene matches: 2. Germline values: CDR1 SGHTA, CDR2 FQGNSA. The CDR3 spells CASSFRQGADTQYF. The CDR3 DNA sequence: TGTGCCAGCAGCTTTCGACAGGGGGCAGATACGCAGTATTTT. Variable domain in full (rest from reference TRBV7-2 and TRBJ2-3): GAGVSQSPSNKVTEKGKDVELRCDPISGHTALYWYRQSLGQGLEFLIYFQGNSAPDKSGLPSDRFSAERTGGSVSTLTIQRTQQEDSAVYLCASSFRQGADTQYFGPGTRLTVL.

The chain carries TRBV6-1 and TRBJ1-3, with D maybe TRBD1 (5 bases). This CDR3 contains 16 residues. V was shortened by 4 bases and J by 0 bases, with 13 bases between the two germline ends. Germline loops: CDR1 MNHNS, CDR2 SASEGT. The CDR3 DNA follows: TGTGCCAGCAGTGGGTGGGACCGATCCTCTGGAAACACCATATATTTT. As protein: CASSGWDRSSGNTIYF.

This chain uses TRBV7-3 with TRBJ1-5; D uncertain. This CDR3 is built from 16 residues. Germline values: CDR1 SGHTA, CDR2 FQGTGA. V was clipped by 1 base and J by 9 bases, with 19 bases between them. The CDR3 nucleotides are TGTGCCAGCAGCTTAAAAGCACCGCCGGGCTTTCGGCCCCAGCATTTT. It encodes CASSLKAPPGFRPQHF.

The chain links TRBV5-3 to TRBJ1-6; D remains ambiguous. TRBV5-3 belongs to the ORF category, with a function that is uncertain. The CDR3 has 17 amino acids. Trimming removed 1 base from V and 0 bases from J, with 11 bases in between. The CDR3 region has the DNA TGTGCCAGAAGCTTGTCAACGGATAGCTCCTATAATTCACCCCTCCACTTT. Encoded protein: CARSLSTDSSYNSPLHF.

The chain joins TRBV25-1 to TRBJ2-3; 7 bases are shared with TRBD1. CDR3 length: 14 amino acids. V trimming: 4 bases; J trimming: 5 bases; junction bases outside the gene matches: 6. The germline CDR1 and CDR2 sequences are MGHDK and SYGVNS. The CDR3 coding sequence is TGTGCCAGCAGTGGGAACAGGGGTGTAGATACGCAGTATTTT. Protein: CASSGNRGVDTQYF.

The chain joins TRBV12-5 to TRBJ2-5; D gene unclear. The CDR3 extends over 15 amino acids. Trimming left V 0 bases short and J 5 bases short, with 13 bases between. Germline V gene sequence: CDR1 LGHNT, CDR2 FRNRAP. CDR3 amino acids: CASGLVHSGTETQYF. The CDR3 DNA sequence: TGTGCTAGTGGTTTGGTACATTCCGGAACGGAGACCCAGTACTTC.

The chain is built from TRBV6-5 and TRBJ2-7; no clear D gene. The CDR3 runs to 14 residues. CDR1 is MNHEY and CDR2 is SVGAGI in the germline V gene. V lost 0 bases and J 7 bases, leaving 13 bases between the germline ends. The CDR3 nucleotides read TGTGCCAGCAGTTACTCGCCCATCGGGTATGAGCAGTACTTC. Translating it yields CASSYSPIGYEQYF.

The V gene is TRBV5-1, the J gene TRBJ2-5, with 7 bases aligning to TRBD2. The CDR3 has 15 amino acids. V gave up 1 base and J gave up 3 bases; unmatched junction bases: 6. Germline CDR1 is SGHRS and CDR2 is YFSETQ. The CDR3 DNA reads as TGCGCCAGCAGCTTGCCGGGGACTACAAAAGAGACCCAGTACTTC. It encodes CASSLPGTTKETQYF. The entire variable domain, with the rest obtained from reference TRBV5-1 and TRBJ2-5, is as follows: KAGVTQTPRYLIKTRGQQVTLSCSPISGHRSVSWYQQTPGQGLQFLFEYFSETQRNKGNFPGRFSGRQFSNSRSEMNVSTLELGDSALYLCASSLPGTTKETQYFGPGTRLLVL.

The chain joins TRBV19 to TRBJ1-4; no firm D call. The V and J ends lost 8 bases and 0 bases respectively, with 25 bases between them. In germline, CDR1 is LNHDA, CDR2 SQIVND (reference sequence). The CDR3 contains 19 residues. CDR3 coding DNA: TGTGCCAGTCGGCGGGGTTTCCCAAAGATTTCTGCAACTAATGAAAAACTGTTTTTT. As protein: CASRRGFPKISATNEKLFF.

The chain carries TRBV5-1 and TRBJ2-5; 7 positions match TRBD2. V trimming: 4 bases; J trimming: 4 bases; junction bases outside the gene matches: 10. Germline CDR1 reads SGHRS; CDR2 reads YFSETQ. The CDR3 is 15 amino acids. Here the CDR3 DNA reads TGCGCCAGCAGCCCAAGCGGGACCGGTGGAGAGACCCAGTACTTC. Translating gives CASSPSGTGGETQYF.

The DNA of the CDR3 is TGCGCCAGCAAAATACTAGCGGCGGTCACAGATACGCAGTATTTT. Protein product: CASKILAAVTDTQYF. V gene TRBV5-1 combines with J gene TRBJ2-3, with 8 bases lining up with TRBD2. Germline loops: CDR1 SGHRS, CDR2 YFSETQ. The junction had 8 bases not matched to a gene; V was cut back by 6 bases and J by 2 bases. The CDR3 is made up of 15 amino acids.

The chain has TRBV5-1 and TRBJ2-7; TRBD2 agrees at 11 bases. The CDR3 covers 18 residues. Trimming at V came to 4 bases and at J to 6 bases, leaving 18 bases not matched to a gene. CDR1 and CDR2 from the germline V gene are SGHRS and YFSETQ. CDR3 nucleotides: TGCGCCAGCAGCACTCTAGCGGGGGGAATCGGGCCCCTTGGCGAGCAGTACTTC. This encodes CASSTLAGGIGPLGEQYF.

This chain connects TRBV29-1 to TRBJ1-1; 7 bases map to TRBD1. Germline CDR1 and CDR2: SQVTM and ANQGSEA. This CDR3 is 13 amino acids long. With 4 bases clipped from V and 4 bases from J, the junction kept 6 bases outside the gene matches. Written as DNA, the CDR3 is TGCAGCGTTGCAGGGGGGAAGGCCACTGAAGCTTTCTTT. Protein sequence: CSVAGGKATEAFF.

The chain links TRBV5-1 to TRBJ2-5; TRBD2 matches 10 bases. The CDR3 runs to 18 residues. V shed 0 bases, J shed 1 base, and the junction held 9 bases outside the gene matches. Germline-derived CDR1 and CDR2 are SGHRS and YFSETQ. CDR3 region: CASSLVLAGAPRQETQYF. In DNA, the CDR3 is TGCGCCAGCAGCTTGGTCCTAGCGGGGGCCCCACGCCAAGAGACCCAGTACTTC.

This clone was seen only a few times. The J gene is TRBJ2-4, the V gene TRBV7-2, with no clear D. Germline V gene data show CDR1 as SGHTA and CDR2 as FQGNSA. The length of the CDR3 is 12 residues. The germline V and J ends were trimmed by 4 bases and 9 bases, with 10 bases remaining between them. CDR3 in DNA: TGTGCCAGCAGCTGGCCCTTGGGCATTCAGTACTTC. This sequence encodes CASSWPLGIQYF.

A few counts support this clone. The DNA of the CDR3 is TGTGCCAGCAGCTTAGGGGTCGGCGGGAGGTCAAACGAGCAGTACTTC. Translation gives CASSLGVGGRSNEQYF. This rearrangement joins TRBV7-8 to TRBJ2-7, with 8 bases fitting TRBD2. From germline, CDR1 is SGHVS and CDR2 FQNEAQ. The V gene end was trimmed by 1 base and the J gene end by 5 bases; junction bases not matched to a gene: 10. This CDR3 spans 16 amino acids.

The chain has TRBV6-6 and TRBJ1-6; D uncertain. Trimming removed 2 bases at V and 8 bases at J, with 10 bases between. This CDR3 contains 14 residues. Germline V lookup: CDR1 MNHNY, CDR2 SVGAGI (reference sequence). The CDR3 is CASSYPLHDSPLHF. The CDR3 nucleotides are TGTGCCAGCAGTTACCCTCTACACGATTCACCCCTCCACTTT.

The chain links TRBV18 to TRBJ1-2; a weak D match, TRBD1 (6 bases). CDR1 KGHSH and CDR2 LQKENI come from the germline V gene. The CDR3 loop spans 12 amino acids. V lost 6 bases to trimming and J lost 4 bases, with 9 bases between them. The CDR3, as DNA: TGTGCCAGCTCTGACAGGCTCTATGGCTACACCTTC. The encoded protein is CASSDRLYGYTF.

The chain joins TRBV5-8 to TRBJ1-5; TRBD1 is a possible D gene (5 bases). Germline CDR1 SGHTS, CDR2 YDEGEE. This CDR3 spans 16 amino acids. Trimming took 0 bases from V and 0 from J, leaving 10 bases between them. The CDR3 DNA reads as TGTGCCAGCAGCTTGGGGGATGGGGGTAGCAATCAGCCCCAGCATTTT. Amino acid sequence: CASSLGDGGSNQPQHF.

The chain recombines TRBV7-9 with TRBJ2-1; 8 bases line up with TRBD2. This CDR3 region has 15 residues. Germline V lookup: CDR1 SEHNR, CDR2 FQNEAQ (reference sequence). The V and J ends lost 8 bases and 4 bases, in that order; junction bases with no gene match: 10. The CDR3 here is CASSLGTSDYNEQFF. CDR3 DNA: TGTGCCAGCTCTTTAGGGACTAGTGATTACAATGAGCAGTTCTTC.